This T cell receptor (beta chain) was retrieved from a study of blood T cell repertoires in COVID-19. Repertoires were generated with immunoSEQ multiplex PCR, while TCRdb's copy carries only in-frame clones and drops some. The sample comprises under 150,000 clones, 81% of which are singletons, and roughly 8.1% rests with the top ten. V shed 1 base, J shed 0 bases, and the junction held 3 bases outside the gene matches. The CDR3 loop spans 18 amino acids. Looked up from germline, CDR1 is SSHAT and CDR2 is FNYEAQ (reference sequence). This clone was counted once. Other DNA sequences of this sample code for an identical CDR3.

This rearrangement joins TRBV7-7 to TRBJ2-2, with 12 bases lining up with TRBD2. The sample consisted of peripheral blood. The receptor comes from a woman in her fifties or sixties with active or convalescent COVID-19. CDR3 in DNA: TGTGCCAGCAGCTTAGGGCTAGCGGGGGGGCCGAACACCGGGGAGCTGTTTTTT. It encodes CASSLGLAGGPNTGELFF. Combining the CDR3 with reference TRBV7-7 and TRBJ2-2 gives the whole variable domain GAGVSQSPRYKVTKRGQDVTLRCDPISSHATLYWYQQALGQGPEFLTYFNYEAQPDKSGLPSDRFSAERPEGSISTLTIQRTEQRDSAMYRCASSLGLAGGPNTGELFFGEGSRLTVL.